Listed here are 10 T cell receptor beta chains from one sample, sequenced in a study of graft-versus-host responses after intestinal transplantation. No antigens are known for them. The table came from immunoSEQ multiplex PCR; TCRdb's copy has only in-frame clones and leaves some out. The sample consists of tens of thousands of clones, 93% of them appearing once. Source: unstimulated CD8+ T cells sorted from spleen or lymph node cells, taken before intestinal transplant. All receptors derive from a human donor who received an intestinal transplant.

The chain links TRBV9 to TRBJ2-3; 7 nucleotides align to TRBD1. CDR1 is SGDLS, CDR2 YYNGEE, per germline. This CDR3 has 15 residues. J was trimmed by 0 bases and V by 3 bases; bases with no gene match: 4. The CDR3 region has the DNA TGTGCCAGCAGCGCAGGGGACAGTAGCACAGATACGCAGTATTTT. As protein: CASSAGDSSTDTQYF.

Here the CDR3 DNA reads TGCAGCGTTGAAGGACTAGAGGCTACCTCCTACAATGAGCAGTTCTTC. Its translation: CSVEGLEATSYNEQFF. This chain uses TRBV29-1 with TRBJ2-1, with D perhaps matching TRBD2 (6 bases). Germline V lookup: CDR1 SQVTM, CDR2 ANQGSEA. CDR3 length equals 16 residues. V lost 1 base, J lost 0 bases, and 13 bases lay in between.

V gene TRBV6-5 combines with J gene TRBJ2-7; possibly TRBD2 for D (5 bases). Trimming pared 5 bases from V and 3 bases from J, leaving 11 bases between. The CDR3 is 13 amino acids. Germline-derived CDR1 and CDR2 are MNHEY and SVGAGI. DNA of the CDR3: TGTGCCAGCAGTCTCGGAGAGGGCTACGAGCAGTACTTC. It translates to CASSLGEGYEQYF.

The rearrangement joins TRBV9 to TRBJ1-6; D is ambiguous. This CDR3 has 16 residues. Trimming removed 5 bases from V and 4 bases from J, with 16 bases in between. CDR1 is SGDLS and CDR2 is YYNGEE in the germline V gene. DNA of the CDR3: TGTGCCAGCAGAGTTGTCTTGCCGGGTTATAATTCACCCCTCCACTTT. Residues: CASRVVLPGYNSPLHF.

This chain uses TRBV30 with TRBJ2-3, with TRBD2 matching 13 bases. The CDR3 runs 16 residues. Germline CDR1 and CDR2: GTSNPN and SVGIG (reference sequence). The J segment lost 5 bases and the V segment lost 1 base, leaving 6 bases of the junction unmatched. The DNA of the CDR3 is TGTGCCTGGAGTGGAGGACTAGCGGGGGTGATAGATACGCAGTATTTT. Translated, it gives CAWSGGLAGVIDTQYF.

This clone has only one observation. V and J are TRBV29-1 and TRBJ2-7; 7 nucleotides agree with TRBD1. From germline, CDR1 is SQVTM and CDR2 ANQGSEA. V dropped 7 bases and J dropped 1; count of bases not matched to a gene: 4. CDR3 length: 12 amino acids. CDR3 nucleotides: TGCAGCGCAACACAGGGGTCCTACGAGCAGTACTTC. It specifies CSATQGSYEQYF.

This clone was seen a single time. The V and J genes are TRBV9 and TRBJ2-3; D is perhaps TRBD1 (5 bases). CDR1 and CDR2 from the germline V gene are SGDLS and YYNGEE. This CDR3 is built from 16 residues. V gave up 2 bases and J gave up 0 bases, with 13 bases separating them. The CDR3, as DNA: TGTGCCAGCAGCGTCCAGGGTCTTTCTAGCACAGATACGCAGTATTTT. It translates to CASSVQGLSSTDTQYF.

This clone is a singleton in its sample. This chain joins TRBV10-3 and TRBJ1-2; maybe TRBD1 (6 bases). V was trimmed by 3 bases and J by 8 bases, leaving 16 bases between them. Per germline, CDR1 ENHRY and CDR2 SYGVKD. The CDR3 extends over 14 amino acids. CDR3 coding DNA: TGTGCCATCAGTGAACCAGGGGCGCGGGAGGGCTACACCTTC. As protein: CAISEPGAREGYTF.

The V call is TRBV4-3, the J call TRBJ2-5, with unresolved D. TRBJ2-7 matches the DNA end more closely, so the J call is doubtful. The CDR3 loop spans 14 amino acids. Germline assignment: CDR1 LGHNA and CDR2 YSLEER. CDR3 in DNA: TGCGCCAGCAGCCAAGAGGATTGGGCGTACGAGCAGTACTTC. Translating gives CASSQEDWAYEQYF.

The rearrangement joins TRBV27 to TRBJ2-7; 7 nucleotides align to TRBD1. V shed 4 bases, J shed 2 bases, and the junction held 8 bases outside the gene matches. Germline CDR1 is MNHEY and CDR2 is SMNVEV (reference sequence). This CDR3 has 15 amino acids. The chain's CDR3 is CASSYNGQAPYEQYF. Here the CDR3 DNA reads TGTGCCAGCAGTTATAACGGACAGGCACCCTACGAGCAGTACTTC.